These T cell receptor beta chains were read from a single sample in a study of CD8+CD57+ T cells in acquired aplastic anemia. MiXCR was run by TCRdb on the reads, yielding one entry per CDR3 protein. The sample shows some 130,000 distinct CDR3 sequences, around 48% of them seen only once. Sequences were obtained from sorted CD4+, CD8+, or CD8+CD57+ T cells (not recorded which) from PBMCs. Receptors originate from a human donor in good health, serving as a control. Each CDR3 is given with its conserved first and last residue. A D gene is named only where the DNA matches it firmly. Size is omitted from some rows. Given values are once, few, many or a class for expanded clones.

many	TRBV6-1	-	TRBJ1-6	CASSTRSPGDNSPLHF	TGTGCCAGTTCAACAAGGTCACCCGGGGATAATTCACCCCTCCACTTT
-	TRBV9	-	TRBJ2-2	CASSAYTGELFF	TGTGCCAGCAGCGCGTACACCGGGGAGCTGTTTTTT
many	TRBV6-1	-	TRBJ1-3	CASSARRGSGNTIYF	TGTGCCAGCAGTGCAAGGAGGGGATCTGGAAACACCATATATTTT
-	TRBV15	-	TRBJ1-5	CATSRDPGEPQHF	TGTGCCACCAGCAGAGATCCGGGAGAGCCCCAGCATTTT
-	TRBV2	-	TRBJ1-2	CASSGSYGYTF	TGTGCCAGCAGTGGCAGTTATGGCTACACCTTC
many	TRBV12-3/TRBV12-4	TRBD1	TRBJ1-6	CASSPTGGVNSPLHF	TGTGCCAGCAGCCCTACAGGGGGCGTTAATTCACCCCTCCACTTT
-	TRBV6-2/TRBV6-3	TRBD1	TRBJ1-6	CASSFTGEDSPLHF	TGTGCCAGCAGTTTCACAGGGGAAGATTCACCCCTCCACTTT
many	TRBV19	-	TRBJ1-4	CASSIPDTEKLFF	TGTGCCAGTAGTATCCCAGATACGGAAAAACTGTTTTTT
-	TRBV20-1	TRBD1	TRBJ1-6	CSAGTGHNSPLHF	TGCAGTGCCGGGACAGGCCATAATTCACCCCTCCACTTT
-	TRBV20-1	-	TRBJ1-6	CSARDRVSSSPLHF	TGCAGTGCTAGAGATCGGGTCAGTAGCTCACCCCTCCACTTT
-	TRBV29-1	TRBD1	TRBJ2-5	CSVYRDRSQETQYF	TGCAGCGTTTACCGGGACAGGAGCCAAGAGACCCAGTACTTC
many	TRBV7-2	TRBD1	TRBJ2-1	CASRKPGQNYNEQFF	TGTGCCAGCAGAAAACCGGGACAGAATTACAATGAGCAGTTCTTC
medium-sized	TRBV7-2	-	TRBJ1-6	CASSLDGASPLHF	TGTGCCAGCAGCTTAGACGGGGCTTCACCCCTCCACTTT
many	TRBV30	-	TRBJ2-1	CAWNVGYNEQFF	TGTGCCTGGAACGTAGGATACAATGAGCAGTTCTTC
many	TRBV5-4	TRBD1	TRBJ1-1	CASSLGQGRTEAFF	TGTGCCAGCAGCTTGGGACAGGGGCGAACTGAAGCTTTCTTT
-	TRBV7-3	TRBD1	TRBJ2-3	CASSRQGLGTDTQYF	TGTGCCAGCAGCCGACAGGGATTGGGCACAGATACGCAGTATTTT
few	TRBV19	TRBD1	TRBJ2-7	CASRIHATGSYEQYF	TGTGCCAGTAGAATTCACGCGACAGGGTCCTACGAGCAGTACTTC
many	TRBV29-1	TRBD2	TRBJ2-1	CSAPTSGGYNEQFF	TGCAGCGCCCCGACTAGCGGGGGGTACAATGAGCAGTTCTTC
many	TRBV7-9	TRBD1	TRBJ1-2	CASSLSTGENGYTF	TGTGCCAGCAGCTTAAGTACAGGGGAGAATGGCTACACCTTC
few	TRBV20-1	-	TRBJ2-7	CSAPLLEGEEQYF	TGCAGTGCGCCCTTACTGGAGGGGGAAGAGCAGTACTTC
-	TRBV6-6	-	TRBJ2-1	CASSYSVDEQFF	TGTGCCAGCAGTTACTCGGTGGATGAGCAGTTCTTC
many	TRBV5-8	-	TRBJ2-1	CASSLEGQFVNEQFF	TGTGCCAGCAGCTTGGAAGGTCAGTTTGTCAATGAGCAGTTCTTC
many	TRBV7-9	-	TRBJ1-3	CASSFETSGNTIYF	TGTGCCAGCAGCTTTGAGACGTCCGGAAACACCATATATTTT
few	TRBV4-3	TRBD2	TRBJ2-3	CASSLNPGRGSTDTQYF	TGCGCCAGCAGCCTCAACCCGGGGCGGGGGAGCACAGATACGCAGTATTTT
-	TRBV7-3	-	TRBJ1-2	CASSLGDSVRTGYTF	TGTGCCAGCAGCTTAGGGGATTCTGTCCGGACTGGCTACACCTTC
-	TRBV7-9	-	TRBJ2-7	CASSALGRYEQYF	TGTGCCAGCAGCGCACTCGGGCGCTACGAGCAGTACTTC
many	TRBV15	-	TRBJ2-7	CATSRDRSYEQYF	TGTGCCACCAGCAGAGATCGCAGCTACGAGCAGTACTTC
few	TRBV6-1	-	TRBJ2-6	CASSLTGLSSGANVLTF	TGTGCCAGCAGCTTGACAGGCCTCAGCTCTGGGGCCAACGTCCTGACTTTC
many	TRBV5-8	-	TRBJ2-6	CASSLQSSGANVLTF	TGTGCCAGCAGTCTCCAGAGCTCTGGGGCCAACGTCCTGACTTTC
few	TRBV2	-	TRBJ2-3	CASSDRDTDTQYF	TGTGCCAGCAGTGACCGGGACACAGATACGCAGTATTTT
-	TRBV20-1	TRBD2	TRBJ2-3	CSRPGTSGADTQYF	TGCAGTCGTCCCGGGACTAGCGGGGCAGATACGCAGTATTTT
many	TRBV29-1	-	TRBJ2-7	CSVANEGYEQYF	TGCAGCGTCGCGAACGAGGGCTACGAGCAGTACTTC
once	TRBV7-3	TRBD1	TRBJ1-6	CASSMGQGWNSPLHF	TGTGCCAGCAGCATGGGACAGGGCTGGAATTCACCCCTCCACTTT
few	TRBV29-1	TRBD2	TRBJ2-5	CSVGTSGGAETQYF	TGCAGCGTGGGGACTAGCGGGGGGGCGGAGACCCAGTACTTC
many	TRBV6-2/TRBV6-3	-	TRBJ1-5	CASSYIDRPNQPQHF	TGTGCCAGCAGTTACATTGACAGGCCCAATCAGCCCCAGCATTTT
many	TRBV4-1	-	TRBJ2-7	CASSQEYSVPYEQYF	TGCGCCAGCAGCCAAGAGTACAGCGTTCCCTACGAGCAGTACTTC
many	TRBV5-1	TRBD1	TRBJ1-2	CASSPGTGGGYTF	TGCGCCAGCAGCCCTGGGACAGGGGGGGGCTACACCTTC
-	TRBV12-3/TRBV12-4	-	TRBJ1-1	CASSGLANTGAFF	TGTGCCAGCAGCGGACTCGCAAACACTGGAGCTTTCTTT
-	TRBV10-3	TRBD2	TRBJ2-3	CATRGTSGGDTDTQYF	TGTGCCACCAGGGGGACTAGCGGGGGGGACACAGATACGCAGTATTTT
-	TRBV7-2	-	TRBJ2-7	CASSERAYEQYF	TGTGCCAGCAGTGAACGGGCTTACGAGCAGTACTTC
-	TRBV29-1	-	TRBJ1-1	CSVTALNTEAFF	TGCAGCGTGACAGCTTTGAACACTGAAGCTTTCTTT
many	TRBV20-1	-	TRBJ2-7	CSASPVETIYEQYF	TGCAGTGCCAGCCCGGTGGAAACAATCTACGAGCAGTACTTC
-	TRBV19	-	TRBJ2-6	CASIGGSGANVLTF	TGTGCCAGTATTGGGGGCTCTGGGGCCAACGTCCTGACTTTC
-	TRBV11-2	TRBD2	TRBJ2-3	CASSQGLAGERDTQYF	TGTGCCAGCAGCCAGGGACTAGCGGGGGAGAGAGATACGCAGTATTTT
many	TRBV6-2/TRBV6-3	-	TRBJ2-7	CASSYDVGATYEQYF	TGTGCCAGCAGTTACGATGTAGGGGCAACCTACGAGCAGTACTTC
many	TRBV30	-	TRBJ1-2	CAWSLQYGYTF	TGTGCCTGGAGTTTACAATATGGCTACACCTTC
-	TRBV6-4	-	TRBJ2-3	CASSPSGGGTDTQYF	TGTGCCAGCAGTCCTTCCGGCGGAGGCACAGATACGCAGTATTTT
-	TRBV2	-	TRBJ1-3	CASNGRAGNTIYF	TGTGCCAGCAATGGCAGGGCTGGAAACACCATATATTTT
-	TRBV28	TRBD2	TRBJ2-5	CASSPTSGGLQETQYF	TGTGCCAGCAGCCCGACTAGCGGGGGACTCCAAGAGACCCAGTACTTC
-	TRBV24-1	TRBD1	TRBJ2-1	CATSDPTGGYNEQFF	TGTGCCACCAGTGATCCTACAGGGGGGTACAATGAGCAGTTCTTC
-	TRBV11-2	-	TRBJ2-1	CASSSRDWNSNEQFF	TGTGCCAGCAGCTCTCGCGACTGGAATTCCAATGAGCAGTTCTTC